These 21 T cell receptor beta chains were sequenced from one sample in a study of CD8+CD57+ T cells in acquired aplastic anemia. The study, taken as a whole, reports: Patients carried CD8+CD57+ cells that were less diverse than their total CD4+ and CD8+ pools.

Their antigen targets remain unknown. CD8+CD57+ cell expansion, shown by flow cytometry, had occurred in the patients selected for sequencing. Genomic DNA served as template for TCR beta VDJ and CDR3 profiling. TCRdb independently ran MiXCR on the reads; one entry per CDR3 protein. The sample has about 17,000 distinct CDR3 sequences, over 35% seen once. Sequencing was carried out using CD8+CD57+ T cells sorted from PBMCs. Subset in this sample: bead-enriched CD8+CD57+ effector memory T cells from SAA patients. Receptors were obtained from a human donor with aplastic anemia.

DNA of the CDR3: TGTGCCACCAGCAGCGTGGACAGCTACAATGAGCAGTTCTTC. Translated: CATSSVDSYNEQFF. The V call is TRBV15, the J call TRBJ2-1; possible D gene TRBD1, 6 bases. Trimming stripped 3 bases from V and 3 bases from J, with 9 bases between. The CDR3 loop spans 14 amino acids. The germline V gene encodes CDR1 LNHNV and CDR2 YYDKDF (reference sequence).

This chain links TRBV14 with TRBJ2-7, with a weak D call TRBD1 (6 bases). Looked up from germline, CDR1 is SGHDN and CDR2 is FVKESK. V dropped 1 base and J dropped 2 bases, with 6 bases sitting between them. The CDR3 loop spans 13 amino acids. CDR3 region: CASSQGQAYEQYV. For the CDR3, the DNA is TGTGCCAGCAGCCAAGGACAGGCCTACGAGCAGTACGTC.

This clonotype was counted at least ten times. The J gene is TRBJ2-2, the V gene TRBV6-5; 16 bases agree with TRBD2. J lost 4 bases, V lost 1 base, and 6 bases had no gene match. Germline assignment: CDR1 MNHEY and CDR2 SVGAGI. The CDR3 sequence is 19 residues long. The CDR3 bases are TGTGCCAGCAGTTACTTCGGGACTAGCGGGGGGGTTGCCACCGGGGAGCTGTTTTTT. Its protein is CASSYFGTSGGVATGELFF.

This chain joins TRBV20-1 and TRBJ2-7; 9 bases are a match to TRBD1. Germline CDR1 DFQATT, CDR2 SNEGSKA (reference sequence). V lost 1 base, J lost 5 bases, and 6 bases stayed unmatched. The CDR3 consists of 14 residues. CDR3 DNA: TGCAGTGCTAGAGCCGGACAGGGGAGAGACGAGCAGTACTTC. This sequence encodes CSARAGQGRDEQYF.

Regarding this clonotype: Sequence at one end of the junction differs from germline and may be a read error. The CDR3 bases are TGTGCCAGCAGCTCCAATGGGGTAGGCACCGGGGAGCTGCTTTTT. Translation: CASSSNGVGTGELLF. The chain joins TRBV27 to TRBJ2-2; TRBD2 might be the D (5 bases). The CDR3 loop spans 15 amino acids. Germline CDR1 MNHEY, CDR2 SMNVEV (reference sequence).

V is TRBV15 and J is TRBJ2-1, with D uncertain. Germline values: CDR1 LNHNV, CDR2 YYDKDF (reference sequence). V was shortened by 3 bases and J by 0 bases, with 15 bases between the two germline ends. This CDR3 spans 17 amino acids. The CDR3 is CATSSLGIGSSYNEQFF. The DNA of the CDR3 is TGTGCCACCAGCAGCTTAGGGATCGGCTCCTCCTACAATGAGCAGTTCTTC.

This clonotype has a single count. The chain is built from TRBV15 and TRBJ2-7; possibly TRBD1 or TRBD2 for D (5 bases each). V was cut by 3 bases and J by 3 bases, with 12 bases left in between. There are 14 residues in the CDR3. Per the germline V gene, CDR1 is LNHNV and CDR2 is YYDKDF (reference sequence). Here the CDR3 reads CATSSFGAYYEQYF. Here the CDR3 DNA reads TGTGCCACCAGCAGCTTCGGGGCCTACTACGAGCAGTACTTC. Combining the CDR3 with reference TRBV15 and TRBJ2-7 gives the whole variable domain DAMVIQNPRYQVTQFGKPVTLSCSQTLNHNVMYWYQQKSSQAPKLLFHYYDKDFNNEADTPDNFQSRRPNTSFCFLDIRSPGLGDTAMYLCATSSFGAYYEQYFGPGTRLTVT.

This clonotype was picked up many times. The gene calls are TRBV6-1 and TRBJ2-7, with 15 bases that match TRBD2. Germline V gives CDR1 MNHNS, CDR2 SASEGT. This CDR3 region has 17 residues. Unmatched junction bases numbered 12, after V lost 11 bases and J lost 1 base. The CDR3 DNA reads as TGTGCCGGAGGAGGACTAGCGGGGGGGCCCGGTTCCTACGAGCAGTACTTC. Translating gives CAGGGLAGGPGSYEQYF.

V usage is TRBV5-1 and J usage is TRBJ2-3; 7 bases map to TRBD2. The trim removed 3 bases at V and 5 bases at J, leaving 9 bases unmatched. The CDR3 spans 15 residues. CDR1 and CDR2 (germline): SGHRS, YFSETQ. Here the CDR3 reads CASSSERDSKDTQYF. The CDR3 DNA reads TGCGCCAGCAGCTCAGAGCGGGATTCGAAAGATACGCAGTATTTT.

This clonotype showed up just a few times. This chain connects TRBV12-3 or TRBV12-4 to TRBJ1-6, with 12 positions matching TRBD1. The CDR3 loop spans 15 amino acids. V gave up 5 bases and J gave up 9 bases; unmatched junction bases: 5. The CDR3 DNA reads as TGTGCCAGCAGTACCGGGACAGGGGGCCGTTCACCCCTCCACTTT. Translating gives CASSTGTGGRSPLHF.

The chain couples TRBV2 to TRBJ1-1; D is unclear. The CDR3 is 13 residues long. Trimming removed 4 bases at V and 12 bases at J, with 18 bases between. The germline gives CDR1 SNHLY, CDR2 FYNNEI. CDR3 residues: CASSVGLPGETFF. In nucleotides, the CDR3 is TGTGCCAGCAGTGTGGGCCTCCCAGGTGAGACTTTCTTT. Together with reference TRBV2 and TRBJ1-1, the CDR3 gives the full variable domain: EPEVTQTPSHQVTQMGQEVILRCVPISNHLYFYWYRQILGQKVEFLVSFYNNEISEKSEIFDDQFSVERPDGSNFTLKIRSTKLEDSAMYFCASSVGLPGETFFGQGTRLTVV.

There are many counts of this clonotype. The V call is TRBV10-3, the J call TRBJ1-2, with no clear D. With 10 bases removed from V and 6 bases from J, the gap between germline ends came to 15 bases. Germline V gene lookup returns CDR1 ENHRY and CDR2 SYGVKD. The CDR3 is 12 residues long. DNA of the CDR3: TGTGCCACCCTAGAAACACCAGATGGCTACACCTTC. It codes for CATLETPDGYTF.

The chain has TRBV12-3 or TRBV12-4 and TRBJ1-1; a weak D match, TRBD1 (6 bases). V lost 5 bases and J lost 3, with 13 bases in between. CDR3 size: 14 residues. The CDR3 sequence: CASSPQGVYTEAFF. DNA for the CDR3: TGTGCCAGCAGTCCACAGGGCGTTTACACTGAAGCTTTCTTT.

The chain employs TRBV20-1 and TRBJ2-1; no clear D gene. CDR1 and CDR2 (germline): DFQATT, SNEGSKA (reference sequence). CDR3 size: 16 residues. V lost 5 bases, J lost 8 bases, and 25 bases lay in between. As DNA, the CDR3 is TGCAGTGCTTCTAAGGACGGAGCCACCGCTTTCGATGAGCAGTTCTTC. Residues: CSASKDGATAFDEQFF.

This clonotype has more than one count but fewer than ten. The J gene is TRBJ2-2, the V gene TRBV20-1; 9 bases match TRBD1. The V segment lost 6 bases and the J segment 6 bases; nucleotides outside the gene matches: 5. This CDR3 has 13 residues. CDR1 and CDR2 from the germline V gene are DFQATT and SNEGSKA (reference sequence). The CDR3 nucleotides are TGCAGTGCGGGGGACAGGGCGGCCGGGGAGCTGTTTTTT. Residues: CSAGDRAAGELFF.

The chain carries TRBV18 and TRBJ1-1, with D possibly matching TRBD1 (6 bases). The CDR3 sequence is 15 residues long. Germline V gene sequence: CDR1 KGHSH, CDR2 LQKENI. V was shortened by 2 bases and J by 0 bases, with 10 bases between the two germline ends. The CDR3 reads CASSPAGDLNTEAFF. DNA of the CDR3: TGTGCCAGCTCACCAGCAGGGGACCTGAACACTGAAGCTTTCTTT. Combining the CDR3 with reference TRBV18 and TRBJ1-1 gives the whole variable domain NAGVMQNPRHLVRRRGQEARLRCSPMKGHSHVYWYRQLPEEGLKFMVYLQKENIIDESGMPKERFSAEFPKEGPSILRIQQVVRGDSAAYFCASSPAGDLNTEAFFGQGTRLTVV.

The chain employs TRBV18 and TRBJ1-6; 7 nucleotides align to TRBD1. With V trimmed by 2 bases and J by 7 bases, 5 bases remained unmatched. The germline CDR1 and CDR2 sequences are KGHSH and LQKENI. The CDR3 loop spans 15 amino acids. CDR3 DNA: TGTGCCAGCTCACCAAGGACAGGCGAGAATTCACCCCTCCACTTT. Translated, it gives CASSPRTGENSPLHF.

CDR3 protein: CSAGKRVVTGELFF. The CDR3 DNA sequence: TGCAGTGCTGGGAAGAGGGTCGTCACCGGGGAGCTGTTTTTT. J is TRBJ2-2 and V is TRBV20-1, with D perhaps matching TRBD2 (5 bases). With 5 bases removed from V and 4 bases from J, the gap between germline ends came to 14 bases. The germline CDR1 and CDR2 sequences are DFQATT and SNEGSKA (reference sequence). This CDR3 has 14 residues.

This clonotype was counted ten times or more. CDR3 nucleotides: TGCAGCGTTGAAGGGATTCGGTACACTGAAGCTTTCTTT. Translated: CSVEGIRYTEAFF. V usage is TRBV29-1 and J usage is TRBJ1-1; D is uncertain. The length of the CDR3 is 13 residues. V lost 1 base to trimming and J lost 3 bases, with 9 bases between them. Germline V gene lookup returns CDR1 SQVTM and CDR2 ANQGSEA.

Comments on this clonotype: At one of its ends the junction is not consistent with the germline gene, which may arise from a read error. The chain carries TRBV2 and TRBJ2-1, with 7 bases matching TRBD2. The CDR3 length is 14 residues. Germline-derived CDR1 and CDR2 are SNHLY and FYNNEI. The CDR3: CASLGLGSYDEQFF. DNA for the CDR3: TGTGCCAGCCTCGGACTAGGGTCCTACGATGAGCAGTTCTTC.

V gene TRBV11-2 combines with J gene TRBJ2-1, with TRBD2 matching 10 bases. J gave up 8 bases and V 5 bases, and 9 bases lay outside the gene matches. The germline V gene encodes CDR1 SGHAT and CDR2 FQNNGV. This CDR3 has 15 amino acids. In nucleotides, the CDR3 is TGTGCCAGCAGCCTGGGTGGTAGCGGGGGGTATGAGCAGTTCTTC. It specifies CASSLGGSGGYEQFF.